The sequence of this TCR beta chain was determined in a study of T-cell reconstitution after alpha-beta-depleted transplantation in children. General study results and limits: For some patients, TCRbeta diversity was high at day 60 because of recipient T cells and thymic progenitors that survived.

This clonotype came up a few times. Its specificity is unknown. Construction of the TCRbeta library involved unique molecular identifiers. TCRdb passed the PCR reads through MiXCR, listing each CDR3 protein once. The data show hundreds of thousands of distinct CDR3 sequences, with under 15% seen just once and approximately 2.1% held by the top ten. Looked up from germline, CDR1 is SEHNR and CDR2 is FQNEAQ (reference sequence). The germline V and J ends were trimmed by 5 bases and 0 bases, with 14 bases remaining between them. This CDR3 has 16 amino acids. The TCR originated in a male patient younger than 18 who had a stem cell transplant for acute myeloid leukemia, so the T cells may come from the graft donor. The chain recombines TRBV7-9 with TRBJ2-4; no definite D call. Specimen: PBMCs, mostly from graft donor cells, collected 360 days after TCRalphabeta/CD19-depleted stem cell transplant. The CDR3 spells CASSPGSSQAKNIQYF. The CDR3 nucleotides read TGTGCCAGCAGCCCCGGCAGTAGTCAAGCCAAAAACATTCAGTACTTC.